Listed here are 20 T cell receptor beta chains from one sample, sequenced in a study of T cell responses to AZD1222 COVID-19 vaccine. Profiling relied on immunoSEQ multiplex PCR, and the TCRdb table lists in-frame clones only, not all of them. The table shows roughly 120,000 clones, with around 92% occurring only once. Source: peripheral blood, taken on day 0 of AZD1222 vaccination. These receptors were collected from an adult in good health.

The chain is built from TRBV27 and TRBJ1-6; D is undetermined. The CDR3 spans 14 residues. Trimming removed 2 bases at V and 9 bases at J, with 11 bases between. Per germline, CDR1 MNHEY and CDR2 SMNVEV (reference sequence). CDR3: CASSLLEGSSPLHF. As DNA, the CDR3 is TGTGCCAGCAGTTTACTCGAGGGCAGTTCACCCCTCCACTTT.

CDR3 sequence: CATWGGSNYGYTF. In DNA form, the CDR3 reads TGTGCCACCTGGGGCGGATCTAACTATGGCTACACCTTC. The chain couples TRBV24-1 to TRBJ1-2; perhaps TRBD1 as D (5 bases). The V gene lost 9 bases and the J gene lost 0 bases, with 10 bases spanning the gap. The CDR3 extends over 13 amino acids. Germline-derived CDR1 and CDR2 are KGHDR and SFDVKD.

In its sample, this clone was seen once. V and J are TRBV18 and TRBJ2-7; a possible D gene is TRBD1 (6 bases). The CDR3 is 15 amino acids. Germline V CDR1 and CDR2: KGHSH, LQKENI. V shed 1 base and J shed 4 bases, with 14 bases lying between them. This CDR3 reads CASSPQGQSAYEQYF. In nucleotides, the CDR3 is TGTGCCAGCTCACCACAAGGACAGTCCGCTTACGAGCAGTACTTC.

The rearrangement uses TRBV18 and TRBJ1-1, with D uncertain. V lost 3 bases, J lost 3 bases, and 8 bases lay in between. The CDR3 extends over 13 amino acids. CDR1 and CDR2 (germline): KGHSH, LQKENI. Here the CDR3 reads CASSPALDTEAFF. The CDR3 nucleotides are TGTGCCAGCTCACCTGCCCTAGACACTGAAGCTTTCTTT.

The chain uses TRBV11-1 and TRBJ1-1; D unclear. This CDR3 is built from 13 residues. Trimming cost V 5 bases and J 0 bases, with 7 bases left between them. Germline loops: CDR1 SGHAT, CDR2 FQDESV (reference sequence). In nucleotides, the CDR3 is TGTGCCAGCAGCGCGGAAATGAACACTGAAGCTTTCTTT. This codes for CASSAEMNTEAFF.

The gene calls are TRBV6-5 and TRBJ2-5; D is undetermined. V was trimmed by 6 bases and J by 3 bases, leaving 5 bases between them. The CDR3 sequence is 11 residues long. Germline CDR1 reads MNHEY; CDR2 reads SVGAGI. The CDR3, as DNA: TGTGCCAGCAGCGCTAAAGAGACCCAGTACTTC. Its protein product is CASSAKETQYF.

This chain uses TRBV27 with TRBJ1-1; D gene ambiguous. Looked up from germline, CDR1 is MNHEY and CDR2 is SMNVEV (reference sequence). The V end was cut by 3 bases, the J end by 0 bases, with 8 bases between. The CDR3 runs to 14 residues. The CDR3 DNA reads TGTGCCAGCAGTTTCAATGGTTTGAACACTGAAGCTTTCTTT. It specifies CASSFNGLNTEAFF.

In regard to this clone: A read error may produce the germline difference seen at one junction end. The chain carries TRBV7-7 and TRBJ2-1; tentative D call: TRBD2 (5 bases). The CDR3 loop spans 9 amino acids. Germline V gene sequence: CDR1 SSHAT, CDR2 FNYEAQ (reference sequence). CDR3 nucleotide sequence: TGTGCTAGCAGCCGGCGGGAGTTCTTC. It yields the protein CASSRREFF.

The rearrangement joins TRBV28 to TRBJ2-1; TRBD2 agrees at 8 bases. With 6 bases clipped from V and 3 bases from J, the junction kept 10 bases outside the gene matches. This CDR3 spans 16 amino acids. Germline V CDR1 and CDR2: MDHEN, SYDVKM. CDR3 amino acids: CASSPYTAGGYNEQFF. The CDR3 bases are TGTGCCAGCAGCCCTTACACCGCGGGGGGCTACAATGAGCAGTTCTTC.

The rearrangement links TRBV5-8 to TRBJ2-7; TRBD2 agrees at 7 bases. The CDR3 spans 15 residues. Germline V gives CDR1 SGHTS, CDR2 YDEGEE. The trim removed 1 base at V and 2 bases at J, leaving 6 bases unmatched. The CDR3, as DNA: TGTGCCAGCAGCTTGACGGGGGGATCGGCCTACGAGCAGTACTTC. Its translation is CASSLTGGSAYEQYF.

V is TRBV16 and J is TRBJ1-5, with a weak D call TRBD1 (6 bases). The CDR3 covers 15 residues. Trimming removed 4 bases at V and 0 bases at J, with 10 bases between. The V gene's germline CDR1 is KGHSY and CDR2 FQNENV. This chain's CDR3 is CASSLTGYSNQPQHF. As DNA, the CDR3 is TGTGCCAGCAGCCTTACAGGGTATAGCAATCAGCCCCAGCATTTT.

The chain joins TRBV28 to TRBJ2-7; 7 bases agree with TRBD1. V shed 6 bases, J shed 6 bases, and the junction held 5 bases outside the gene matches. The CDR3 totals 12 residues. In germline, CDR1 is MDHEN, CDR2 SYDVKM. CDR3 DNA sequence: TGTGCCAGCAGCGGACAGGCTACCGAGCAGTACTTC. As protein: CASSGQATEQYF.

The rearrangement joins TRBV7-3 to TRBJ2-1, with D unclear. CDR3 length: 13 residues. Germline assignment: CDR1 SGHTA and CDR2 FQGTGA. V lost 3 bases and J lost 3, with 6 bases in between. Written as DNA, the CDR3 is TGTGCCAGCAGCTTGACCCTCTACAATGAGCAGTTCTTC. Translated, it gives CASSLTLYNEQFF.

This clone was seen a few times. This rearrangement joins TRBV30 to TRBJ1-6, with 7 bases identical to TRBD1. The junction had 10 bases not matched to a gene; V was cut back by 4 bases and J by 7 bases. The CDR3 covers 15 residues. Germline CDR1 and CDR2: GTSNPN and SVGIG (reference sequence). CDR3: CAWKRADRTNSPLHF. The CDR3 DNA reads as TGTGCCTGGAAGCGGGCGGACAGGACCAATTCACCCCTCCACTTT.

This chain joins TRBV7-8 and TRBJ1-5; D gene uncertain. This CDR3 contains 16 residues. The V gene lost 5 bases and the J gene lost 1 base, with 15 bases spanning the gap. Germline V gene lookup returns CDR1 SGHVS and CDR2 FQNEAQ. In DNA, the CDR3 is TGTGCCAGCAGCCCGCGGGCAAGGATGAGCAATCAGCCCCAGCATTTT. Residues: CASSPRARMSNQPQHF.

The rearrangement links TRBV6-5 to TRBJ2-5, with TRBD1 matching over 8 bases. The trim removed 6 bases at V and 4 bases at J, leaving 10 bases unmatched. The CDR3 is 15 residues long. Germline V gene lookup returns CDR1 MNHEY and CDR2 SVGAGI. In nucleotides, the CDR3 is TGTGCCAGCAGGTCCGGGACAGGCCTATCAGAGACCCAGTACTTC. Translated: CASRSGTGLSETQYF.

The V and J genes are TRBV28 and TRBJ1-6; D remains unclear. There are 15 residues in the CDR3. V was shortened by 8 bases and J by 1 base, with 12 bases between the two germline ends. Germline CDR1 reads MDHEN; CDR2 reads SYDVKM. CDR3 loop: CASLSPGSYNSPLHF. CDR3 coding DNA: TGTGCCAGCCTGTCCCCGGGGTCCTATAATTCACCCCTCCACTTT.

This chain links TRBV7-2 with TRBJ1-1; D not resolved. Germline loops: CDR1 SGHTA, CDR2 FQGNSA. The CDR3 has 13 residues. V lost 1 base and J 8 bases, leaving 11 bases between the germline ends. In nucleotides, the CDR3 is TGTGCCAGCAGCTTAGATTTGGTGTTAGAAGCTTTCTTT. Amino acid sequence: CASSLDLVLEAFF.

The chain is built from TRBV5-1 and TRBJ2-1; TRBD2 is a possible D gene (6 bases). This CDR3 has 16 residues. Germline V CDR1 and CDR2: SGHRS, YFSETQ. V was shortened by 0 bases and J by 7 bases, with 17 bases between the two germline ends. Here the CDR3 reads CASSLGQGGWGNEQFF. CDR3 nucleotide sequence: TGCGCCAGCAGCTTGGGCCAGGGAGGTTGGGGTAATGAGCAGTTCTTC.

The chain combines TRBV7-3 with TRBJ2-7; no clear D gene. Germline lookup yields CDR1 SGHTA and CDR2 FQGTGA. V was shortened by 5 bases and J by 3 bases, with 2 bases between the two germline ends. The CDR3 runs 10 residues. CDR3 sequence reads: CASSLYEQYF. The CDR3 nucleotides are TGTGCCAGCAGCCTCTACGAGCAGTACTTC.